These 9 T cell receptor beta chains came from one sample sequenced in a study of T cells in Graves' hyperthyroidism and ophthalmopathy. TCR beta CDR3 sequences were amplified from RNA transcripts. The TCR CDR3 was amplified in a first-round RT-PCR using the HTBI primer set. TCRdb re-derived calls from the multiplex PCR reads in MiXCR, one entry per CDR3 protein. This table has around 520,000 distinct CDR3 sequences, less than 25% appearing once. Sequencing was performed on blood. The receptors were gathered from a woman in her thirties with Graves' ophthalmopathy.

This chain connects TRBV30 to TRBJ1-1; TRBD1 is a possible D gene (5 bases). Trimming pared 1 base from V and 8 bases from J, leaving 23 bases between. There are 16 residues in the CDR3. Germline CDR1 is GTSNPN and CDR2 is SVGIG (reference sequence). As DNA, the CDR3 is TGTGCCTGGAGTGAGGGGTTTTCGTCAGGACAACTCGAAGCTTTCTTT. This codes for CAWSEGFSSGQLEAFF.

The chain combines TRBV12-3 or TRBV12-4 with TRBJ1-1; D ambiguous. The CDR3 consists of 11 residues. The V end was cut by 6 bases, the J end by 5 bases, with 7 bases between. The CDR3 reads CASRAGTEAFF. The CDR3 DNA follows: TGTGCCAGCAGGGCGGGTACTGAAGCTTTCTTT.

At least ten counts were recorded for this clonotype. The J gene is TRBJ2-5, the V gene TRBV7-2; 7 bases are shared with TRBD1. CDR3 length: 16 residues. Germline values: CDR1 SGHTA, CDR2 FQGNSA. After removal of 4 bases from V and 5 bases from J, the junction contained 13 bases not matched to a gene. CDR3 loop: CASSSLGTAIGETQYF. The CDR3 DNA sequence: TGTGCCAGCAGCTCTTTGGGGACAGCAATAGGGGAGACCCAGTACTTC.

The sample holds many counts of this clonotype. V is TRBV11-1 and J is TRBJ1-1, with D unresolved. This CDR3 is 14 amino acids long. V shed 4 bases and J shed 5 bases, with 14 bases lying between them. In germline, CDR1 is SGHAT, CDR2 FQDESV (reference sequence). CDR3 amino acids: CASSSPVVGTEAFF. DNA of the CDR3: TGTGCCAGCAGCTCCCCCGTGGTAGGAACTGAAGCTTTCTTT.

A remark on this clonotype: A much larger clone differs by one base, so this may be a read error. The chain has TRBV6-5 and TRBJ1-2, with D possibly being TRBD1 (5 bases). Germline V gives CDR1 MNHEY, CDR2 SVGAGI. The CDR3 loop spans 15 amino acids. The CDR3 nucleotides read TGTTCCAGCAGTTTCTCCCTGGCAGGGCTCTATGGCTACACCTTC. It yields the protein CSSSFSLAGLYGYTF.

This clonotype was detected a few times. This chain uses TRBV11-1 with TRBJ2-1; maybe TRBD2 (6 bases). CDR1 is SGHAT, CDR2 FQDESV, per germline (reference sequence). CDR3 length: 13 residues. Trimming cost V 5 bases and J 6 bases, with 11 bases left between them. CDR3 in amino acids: CASSPPGGNEQFF. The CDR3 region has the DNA TGTGCCAGCAGCCCCCCCGGGGGCAATGAGCAGTTCTTC.

Here the CDR3 reads CASSSDPGQLNTEAFF. The CDR3 bases are TGCGCCAGCAGCTCGGACCCGGGACAGCTGAACACTGAAGCTTTCTTT. This sequence joins TRBV5-1 and TRBJ1-1; 7 bases agree with TRBD1. Germline CDR1 is SGHRS and CDR2 is YFSETQ. V shed 3 bases, J shed 0 bases, and the junction held 8 bases outside the gene matches. The CDR3 sequence is 16 residues long.

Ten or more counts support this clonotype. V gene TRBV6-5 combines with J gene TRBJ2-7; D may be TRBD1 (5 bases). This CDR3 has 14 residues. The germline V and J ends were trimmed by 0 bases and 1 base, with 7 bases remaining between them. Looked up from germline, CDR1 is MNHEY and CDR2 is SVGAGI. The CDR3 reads CASSYSTDSYEQYF. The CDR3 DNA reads TGTGCCAGCAGTTACTCGACAGATTCCTACGAGCAGTACTTC.

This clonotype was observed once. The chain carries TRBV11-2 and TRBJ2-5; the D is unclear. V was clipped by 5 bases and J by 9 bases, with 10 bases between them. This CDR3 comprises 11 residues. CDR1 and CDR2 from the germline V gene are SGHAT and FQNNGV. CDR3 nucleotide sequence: TGTGCCAGCAGCCCTGGAGTGCCCCAGTACTTC. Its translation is CASSPGVPQYF.